A selection of T cell receptor beta chains follows, all from one sample in a study of response to subunit inactivated influenza vaccine. TCRdb reprocessed the RT-PCR reads via MiXCR and lists one record per CDR3 protein. The sample shows approximately 500,000 distinct CDR3 sequences, about 15% of them seen only once. The sequencing here drew on PBMCs from blood, taken roughly 12 days after vaccination. These receptors were obtained from a man in his forties or fifties who received an inactivated influenza vaccine. The CDR3 runs from the conserved cysteine through the conserved F or W. A D gene is named only where the DNA matches it firmly. Not every row has a clone size; where given, it reads once, few, many or a size class.

cdr3_length	v_call	clone_size	j_call	d_call	cdr3_nt	cdr3_aa
15	TRBV5-6	many	TRBJ1-2	.	TGTGCCAGCAGCTCGAGTGGGGGGGCCCTCTATGGCTACACCTTC	CASSSSGGALYGYTF
17	TRBV18	.	TRBJ2-5	.	TGTGCCAGCTCACCACCGGGGTATAGCGACGATTGGGAGACCCAGTACTTC	CASSPPGYSDDWETQYF
15	TRBV28	many	TRBJ1-6	.	TGTGCCAGCAGTTTCGCTGGACAGTATAATTCACCCCTCCACTTT	CASSFAGQYNSPLHF
14	TRBV20-1	.	TRBJ2-2	.	TGCAGTGCTAGAGATGGGGGGAACACCGGGGAGCTGTTTTTT	CSARDGGNTGELFF
14	TRBV6-1	few	TRBJ2-1	TRBD2	TGTGCCAGCAGCCTGGGGACTAGCGGGAGAGAGCAGTTCTTC	CASSLGTSGREQFF
15	TRBV9	.	TRBJ2-7	.	TGTGCCAGCAGCGTACTCCCCGGGAGAAACTACGAGCAGTACTTC	CASSVLPGRNYEQYF
17	TRBV5-6	.	TRBJ2-4	TRBD1	TGTGCCAGCAGCTTGTACAGGGGTGGCGGGGCCAAAAACATTCAGTACTTC	CASSLYRGGGAKNIQYF
17	TRBV24-1	few	TRBJ1-3	TRBD1	TGTGCCACCAGTGACGCTACCGGACAGGGCTTTGGAAACACCATATATTTT	CATSDATGQGFGNTIYF
11	TRBV20-1	.	TRBJ2-3	.	TGCAGTGCTCGACTAGTAGATACGCAGTATTTT	CSARLVDTQYF
12	TRBV20-1	few	TRBJ2-1	.	TGCAGTGCTAGAGCAGGGCAAAATGAGCAGTTCTTC	CSARAGQNEQFF
13	TRBV4-2	many	TRBJ1-5	.	TGTGCCAGCAGCCAAGAACGAAATCAGCCCCAGCATTTT	CASSQERNQPQHF
17	TRBV5-1	few	TRBJ1-2	.	TGCGCCAGCAGGCTTGGGGTTGGCAGGCCAGTCAACTATGGCTACACCTTC	CASRLGVGRPVNYGYTF
15	TRBV10-3	few	TRBJ2-5	TRBD1	TGTGCCATCAGCGCCCAGACAGGGGCTGCAGAGACCCAGTACTTC	CAISAQTGAAETQYF
14	TRBV29-1	.	TRBJ1-2	.	TGCAGCGCCCCATACTTCTTGGTGGAGAATGGCTACACCTTC	CSAPYFLVENGYTF
15	TRBV15	.	TRBJ2-1	.	TGTGCCACCAGCAACGGCCGGGGGTCCTACAATGAGCAGTTCTTC	CATSNGRGSYNEQFF
14	TRBV27	.	TRBJ1-5	TRBD1	TGTGCCAGCAGTTACAGGGGAGGCAATCAGCCCCAGCATTTT	CASSYRGGNQPQHF
12	TRBV29-1	few	TRBJ2-3	.	TGCAGCGTTGAAGTAAGGCTATCGGCGCAGTATTTT	CSVEVRLSAQYF
14	TRBV25-1	.	TRBJ2-2	.	TGTGCCAGCAGTGAGCTAGACATCACCGGGGAGCTGTTTTTT	CASSELDITGELFF
16	TRBV7-3	.	TRBJ2-1	TRBD2	TGTGCCAGCAGCTTTTCTAGCGGATCCTCCTACAATGAGCAGTTCTTC	CASSFSSGSSYNEQFF
13	TRBV20-1	few	TRBJ2-7	.	TGCAGTGCTAGAGACCCCAACTCCTACGAGCAGTACTTC	CSARDPNSYEQYF
15	TRBV5-1	few	TRBJ2-7	.	TGCGCCAGTCGGGCGGGGCTAGCGCCTTCCTACGAGCAGTACTTC	CASRAGLAPSYEQYF
16	TRBV4-3	.	TRBJ2-7	TRBD2	TGCGCCAGCAGCCAGACAACTAGCGGGAGCTCCTACGAGCAGTACTTC	CASSQTTSGSSYEQYF
14	TRBV20-1	.	TRBJ2-5	TRBD2	TGCAGTGCTAGATCTCCCGGGGGGATAGGGACCCAGTACTTC	CSARSPGGIGTQYF
18	TRBV15	few	TRBJ2-4	TRBD2	TGTGCCACACGGGGGAGTAGCGGGAGGGCCGTTGCCAAAAACATTCAGTACTTC	CATRGSSGRAVAKNIQYF
15	TRBV6-5	few	TRBJ2-7	TRBD1	TGTGCCAGCAGTTACGGGACAGGAGGAGGGGACGAGCAGTACTTC	CASSYGTGGGDEQYF
17	TRBV11-2	few	TRBJ2-5	TRBD2	TGTGCCAGCAGCCCTTTCCTAGCGGGGGTGTACCAAGAGACCCAGTACTTC	CASSPFLAGVYQETQYF
12	TRBV29-1	few	TRBJ1-2	TRBD1	TGCAGCGACCTACAGGGGGCAGGGGGCTACACCTTC	CSDLQGAGGYTF
17	TRBV18	.	TRBJ1-2	TRBD1	TGTGCCAGCTCTTCCGCGGCAGGGGGACTCTCGCTCTATGGCTACACCTTC	CASSSAAGGLSLYGYTF
15	TRBV10-3	.	TRBJ1-1	TRBD1	TGTGCCATCAGTGAGTCGAACAGGGGGCTTGGTGAAGCTTTCTTT	CAISESNRGLGEAFF
12	TRBV29-1	many	TRBJ2-1	.	TGCAGCGTTCTGGATGGGACCGATGAGCAGTTCTTC	CSVLDGTDEQFF
16	TRBV7-2	.	TRBJ1-5	.	TGTGCCAGCAGCTTAAGTTGGCAGGGGCGAAGTCAGCCCCAGCATTTT	CASSLSWQGRSQPQHF
15	TRBV20-1	.	TRBJ2-3	.	TGCAGTGCTAGAGGCGATCGGGGGGCCGCAGATACGCAGTATTTT	CSARGDRGAADTQYF
12	TRBV7-9	.	TRBJ2-1	TRBD1	TGTGCCAGCAGCCAGGGACAGTCCGAGCGGTTCTTC	CASSQGQSERFF
14	TRBV29-1	.	TRBJ2-1	.	TGCAGCGTTGACCCGCTGGGAGAGTACAATGAGCAGTTCTTC	CSVDPLGEYNEQFF
15	TRBV5-1	.	TRBJ2-3	TRBD2	TGCGCCAGCAGCCCCTTGACTAGCGGCACAGATACGCAGTATTTT	CASSPLTSGTDTQYF
14	TRBV3-1	.	TRBJ1-6	TRBD1	TGTGCCAGCAGCCCAGGACAGGCTCGATCACCCCTCCACTTT	CASSPGQARSPLHF
16	TRBV7-2	.	TRBJ2-1	TRBD2	TGTGCCAGCAGCTTAATAGGCGGGGGGGTTGGAAATGAGCAGTTCTTC	CASSLIGGGVGNEQFF
15	TRBV7-2	few	TRBJ2-1	TRBD1	TGTGCCAGCAGGACCGGGACAGGTTCCTACAATGAGCAGTTCTTC	CASRTGTGSYNEQFF
13	TRBV29-1	few	TRBJ2-5	.	TGCAGCGTTGGGGTATACGGCCAAGAGACCCAGTACTTC	CSVGVYGQETQYF
15	TRBV7-9	many	TRBJ2-3	TRBD1	TGTGCCAGCAGCTTTTACGACAGGGGGGCAGATACGCAGTATTTT	CASSFYDRGADTQYF
16	TRBV2	.	TRBJ1-6	.	TGTGCCAGCAGTGAAGGAGGAAGGGTAGGCAATTCACCCCTCCACTTT	CASSEGGRVGNSPLHF
16	TRBV20-1	few	TRBJ1-1	.	TGCAGTGCTAGAGATAGAGGCAGTTACTCGAACACTGAAGCTTTCTTT	CSARDRGSYSNTEAFF
15	TRBV7-3	.	TRBJ2-1	TRBD1	TGTGCCAGCAGCTTTAACAGGGGGGTCTACAATGAGCAGTTCTTC	CASSFNRGVYNEQFF
14	TRBV30	few	TRBJ1-4	TRBD1	TGTGCCTGGACCCGGACAGGGGGTAATGAAAAACTGTTTTTT	CAWTRTGGNEKLFF
14	TRBV7-2	.	TRBJ1-1	.	TGTGCCAGCAGCTCCCGGAGAGGGCGGACTGAAGCTTTCTTT	CASSSRRGRTEAFF
20	TRBV7-8	few	TRBJ2-2	TRBD2	TGTGCCAGCAGCCGTCGAGCCCGGACTAGCTTTTACGAGTCCACCGGGGAGCTGTTTTTT	CASSRRARTSFYESTGELFF
17	TRBV4-2	few	TRBJ2-1	.	TGTGCCAGCAGCCAAGATCGTTACGAGAACTCCTACAATGAGCAGTTCTTC	CASSQDRYENSYNEQFF
16	TRBV28	.	TRBJ2-5	.	TGTGCCAGCAGTTCCCGGACCGGGGGGCAACAAGAGACCCAGTACTTC	CASSSRTGGQQETQYF
16	TRBV21-1	once	TRBJ2-3	.	TGTGCCAGCTCCACCGAGGGCTCCGGGAAATCGGATACGCAGTATTTT	CASSTEGSGKSDTQYF
18	TRBV11-2	.	TRBJ2-1	TRBD2	TGTGCCAGCAGATTGGGACTAGCGGGGGCTGCCTCCTACAATGAGCAGTTCTTC	CASRLGLAGAASYNEQFF
15	TRBV20-1	.	TRBJ2-1	TRBD2	TGCAGTCCCTCCGAACCAGCGGTGGGGGGGAATGAGCAGTTCTTC	CSPSEPAVGGNEQFF
15	TRBV29-1	.	TRBJ1-2	.	TGCAGCGTTGAAGATCTTCGAAAAGACTCCTATGGCTACACCTTC	CSVEDLRKDSYGYTF
14	TRBV5-5	few	TRBJ2-1	.	TGTGCCAGCAGCTTGTATTTGGGGCTCGGGGAGCAGTTCTTC	CASSLYLGLGEQFF
15	TRBV4-1	few	TRBJ2-2	.	TGCGCCAGCAGCCAAGATGGCAGTAACACCGGGGAGCTGTTTTTT	CASSQDGSNTGELFF
16	TRBV4-3	.	TRBJ2-1	.	TGCGCCAGCAGCCAAGAAGTCGGGATGGCATACAATGAGCAGTTCTTC	CASSQEVGMAYNEQFF
14	TRBV27	.	TRBJ2-7	TRBD2	TGTGCCAGCAGGCTTCTAGCGGGGTCCTACGAGCAGTACTTC	CASRLLAGSYEQYF
14	TRBV7-9	few	TRBJ2-1	.	TGTGCCAGCAGCCCTACCGGGGCCTGGGATGAGCAGTTCTTC	CASSPTGAWDEQFF